The 8 T cell receptor beta chains presented below share a single source sample, sequenced in a study of blood T cell repertoires in COVID-19. Some clones are missing from TCRdb's copy, which holds only in-frame ones; the method was immunoSEQ multiplex PCR. The sample contains about 130,000 clones, around 74% of which appear only once. Sequenced sample: peripheral blood. These receptors came from a man aged 80 or over with COVID-19, enrolled during active disease.

The chain couples TRBV7-3 to TRBJ2-3, with TRBD2 identical over 8 bases. The CDR3 length is 15 residues. V shed 10 bases and J 4 bases; nucleotides not matched to a gene: 13. CDR1 and CDR2 from the germline V gene are SGHTA and FQGTGA. CDR3 coding DNA: TGTGCCACCCAAGGAAAAAAGCGGGAGTCAGATACGCAGTATTTT. Amino acid sequence: CATQGKKRESDTQYF. The full variable domain, rest sourced from reference TRBV7-3 and TRBJ2-3, is GAGVSQTPSNKVTEKGKYVELRCDPISGHTALYWYRQSLGQGPEFLIYFQGTGAADDSGLPNDRFFAVRPEGSVSTLKIQRTERGDSAVYLCATQGKKRESDTQYFGPGTRLTVL.

CDR3 protein: CASSKGDLYNEQFF. In nucleotides, the CDR3 is TGTGCCAGTAGTAAAGGGGATCTATACAATGAGCAGTTCTTC. The chain uses TRBV19 and TRBJ2-1; a weak D match, TRBD1 (5 bases). The ends were cut back, 4 bases at V and 4 bases at J, with 11 bases in the middle. Germline loops: CDR1 LNHDA, CDR2 SQIVND (reference sequence). The CDR3 extends over 14 amino acids.

The V call is TRBV27, the J call TRBJ2-1; D may be TRBD1 (6 bases). CDR3 length: 14 amino acids. From germline, CDR1 is MNHEY and CDR2 SMNVEV (reference sequence). V lost 6 bases to trimming and J lost 6 bases, with 15 bases between them. The CDR3 loop is CASRQGWPANEQFF. The DNA for the CDR3 is TGTGCCAGCAGACAGGGTTGGCCAGCCAATGAGCAGTTCTTC.

This clone occurred a few times. The chain recombines TRBV28 with TRBJ2-7; 7 nucleotides line up with TRBD1. The J segment lost 0 bases and the V segment lost 2 bases, leaving 13 bases of the junction unmatched. CDR3 size: 18 residues. Germline CDR1 MDHEN, CDR2 SYDVKM. CDR3: CASSLEWDRDGPSYEQYF. DNA for the CDR3: TGTGCCAGCAGTTTAGAGTGGGACAGAGATGGCCCCTCCTACGAGCAGTACTTC.

V usage is TRBV5-1 and J usage is TRBJ2-6, with D tentatively TRBD1 (6 bases). This CDR3 contains 17 residues. V lost 3 bases and J 4 bases, leaving 17 bases between the germline ends. Germline CDR1 is SGHRS and CDR2 is YFSETQ. This CDR3 reads CASSWNGTPLGANVLTF. In DNA, the CDR3 is TGCGCCAGCAGCTGGAACGGGACACCGCTCGGGGCCAACGTCCTGACTTTC.

The sample holds one count of this clone. The rearrangement uses TRBV19 and TRBJ2-5, with 11 bases that match TRBD1. This CDR3 contains 15 residues. Germline V CDR1 and CDR2: LNHDA, SQIVND (reference sequence). With 3 bases clipped from V and 1 base from J, the junction kept 1 base outside the gene matches. The CDR3 here is CASSIGQGAQETQYF. The CDR3 DNA is TGTGCCAGTAGTATCGGACAGGGGGCCCAAGAGACCCAGTACTTC.

Here the CDR3 DNA reads TGTGCCAGCAGCCCGGGACAGGGGGCGCAACCAGATACGCAGTATTTT. Translated: CASSPGQGAQPDTQYF. V is TRBV7-9 and J is TRBJ2-3; 12 nucleotides match TRBD1. CDR3 length: 16 residues. Germline CDR1 and CDR2: SEHNR and FQNEAQ (reference sequence). V lost 5 bases, J lost 4 bases, and 7 bases stayed unmatched.

CDR3 loop: CASSSDRANYGYTF. The CDR3 bases are TGTGCCAGCAGCTCTGACAGAGCTAACTATGGCTACACCTTC. This chain joins TRBV5-5 and TRBJ1-2, with a tentative D call TRBD1 (5 bases). This CDR3 contains 14 residues. V was clipped by 3 bases and J by 0 bases, with 9 bases between them. From germline, CDR1 is SGHKS and CDR2 YYEKEE (reference sequence).